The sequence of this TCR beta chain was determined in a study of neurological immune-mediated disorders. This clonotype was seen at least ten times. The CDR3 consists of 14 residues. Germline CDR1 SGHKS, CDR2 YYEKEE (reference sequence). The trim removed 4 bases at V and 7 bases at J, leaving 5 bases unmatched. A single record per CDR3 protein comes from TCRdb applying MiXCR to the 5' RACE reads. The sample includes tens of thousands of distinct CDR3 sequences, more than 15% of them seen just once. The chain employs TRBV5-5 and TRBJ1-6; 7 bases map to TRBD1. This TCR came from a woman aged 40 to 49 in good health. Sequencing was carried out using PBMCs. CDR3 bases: TGTGCCAGCAGCGGCGGCAGGGGGAATTCACCCCTCCACTTT. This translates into CASSGGRGNSPLHF.